The next 19 T cell receptor beta chains were all read from a single sample in a study of post-analysis software for immune sequencing data. Study-level results: Roughly five TRBV segments were significantly more frequent in patients than in controls. TRBV5-6, TRBV5-1 and TRBV20-1 were among these segments.

TCR beta cDNA libraries included unique molecular identifiers. MiXCR, applied by TCRdb to the PCR reads, yields one record per CDR3 protein. The top ten clones hold roughly an eighth of a sample with 450,000 or so distinct CDR3 sequences, approximately 46% of them seen once. No antigen has been assigned to these receptors. The sequencing input was blood. The receptors stem from a girl aged 10-17 years with multiple sclerosis.

This clonotype was counted a few times. The gene calls are TRBV15 and TRBJ2-5; 9 nucleotides line up with TRBD2. CDR1 and CDR2 from the germline V gene are LNHNV and YYDKDF (reference sequence). This CDR3 region has 15 residues. Germline trimming cut 3 bases from V and 2 bases from J; bases unmatched to any gene: 4. In nucleotides, the CDR3 is TGTGCCACCAGCAGGGTCCTAGCGGGACAAGAGACCCAGTACTTC. The encoded protein is CATSRVLAGQETQYF.

This clonotype has more than one count but fewer than ten. This sequence joins TRBV10-3 and TRBJ1-6; D remains unclear. CDR3 length equals 13 residues. CDR1 and CDR2 (germline): ENHRY, SYGVKD. Trimming stripped 4 bases from V and 9 bases from J, with 10 bases between. CDR3 sequence reads: CAISVAVSSPLHF. The CDR3 DNA reads TGTGCCATCAGTGTTGCCGTGTCTTCACCCCTCCACTTT.

V usage is TRBV4-1 and J usage is TRBJ2-7; 8 bases fit TRBD2. Losses at the gene ends were 1 base for V and 1 base for J; bases not matched to a gene: 9. The CDR3 length is 17 residues. The V gene's germline CDR1 is MGHRA and CDR2 YSYEKL. The CDR3 reads CASSQGLSGGVSYEQYF. The CDR3 DNA follows: TGCGCCAGCAGCCAAGGTCTCAGCGGGGGCGTTTCCTACGAGCAGTACTTC.

This clonotype appeared a single time. The junction and the germline gene differ at one end; a read error may be behind it. This rearrangement joins TRBV12-3 or TRBV12-4 to TRBJ2-3; 7 nucleotides line up with TRBD2. The CDR3 contains 14 residues. The CDR3 DNA reads TGTGCCAGCACCTGGGGGGGAGTTGCAGATACGCGGTATTTT. It is translated as CASTWGGVADTRYF.

This clonotype was found a few times. The chain couples TRBV27 to TRBJ2-1; a weak D match, TRBD1 (6 bases). Trimming took off 4 bases at V and 6 bases at J, with 13 bases between the two ends. The germline V gene encodes CDR1 MNHEY and CDR2 SMNVEV (reference sequence). The CDR3 has 14 amino acids. The CDR3 DNA is TGTGCCAGCAGTTCGGTGGGGGCTAGCAATGAGCAGTTCTTC. Translated, it gives CASSSVGASNEQFF.

V and J are TRBV7-3 and TRBJ2-5; 8 positions agree with TRBD1. Judging by the DNA end, TRBJ2-7 fits better; the J call may be wrong. Germline loops: CDR1 SGHTA, CDR2 FQGTGA. The length of the CDR3 is 12 residues. CDR3 residues: CASSQDRGEQYF. CDR3 nucleotide sequence: TGTGCCAGCAGCCAAGACAGGGGCGAGCAGTACTTC.

This clonotype turned up a few times. This sequence joins TRBV7-2 and TRBJ2-1, with 10 bases aligning to TRBD2. This CDR3 comprises 15 residues. Trimming at V came to 5 bases and at J to 10 bases, leaving 11 bases not matched to a gene. Looked up from germline, CDR1 is SGHTA and CDR2 is FQGNSA. CDR3 bases: TGTGCCAGCAGCCCGGAACGGGGACTAGCGAGCGAGCAGTTCTTC. The encoded protein is CASSPERGLASEQFF.

The V gene is TRBV15, the J gene TRBJ1-4; D not certain. The CDR3 covers 15 residues. Trimming left V 4 bases short and J 3 bases short, with 12 bases between. The germline CDR1 and CDR2 sequences are LNHNV and YYDKDF (reference sequence). The CDR3 DNA is TGTGCCACCAGCACCTCTTTGGAGCCTAATGAAAAACTGTTTTTT. Translation gives CATSTSLEPNEKLFF.

This clonotype appeared a few times. The chain has TRBV7-2 and TRBJ2-5; D remains ambiguous. Germline V gives CDR1 SGHTA, CDR2 FQGNSA. The CDR3 contains 13 residues. V dropped 3 bases and J dropped 1 base, with 6 bases sitting between them. The CDR3 DNA follows: TGTGCCAGCAGCTTTAGGCTCCAAGAGACCCAGTACTTC. Protein: CASSFRLQETQYF.

The chain recombines TRBV20-1 with TRBJ2-4; 8 nucleotides agree with TRBD2. The CDR3 loop spans 18 amino acids. Looked up from germline, CDR1 is DFQATT and CDR2 is SNEGSKA (reference sequence). The trim removed 1 base at V and 13 bases at J, leaving 24 bases unmatched. The CDR3 loop is CSARGFRGPGGESYGQYF. Here the CDR3 DNA reads TGCAGTGCTAGAGGATTTCGGGGACCGGGAGGGGAGTCTTACGGGCAGTACTTC.

The rearrangement joins TRBV20-1 to TRBJ2-7; D possibly corresponds to TRBD1 (6 bases). CDR1 is DFQATT, CDR2 SNEGSKA, per germline (reference sequence). V shed 1 base and J shed 4 bases, with 20 bases lying between them. The CDR3 length is 16 residues. The CDR3 region has the DNA TGCAGTGCTAGAGCTTTAGGACAGACCCTGTATTACGAGCAGTACTTC. Its translation: CSARALGQTLYYEQYF.

This chain links TRBV28 with TRBJ2-5, with 7 positions matching TRBD1. The J segment lost 0 bases and the V segment lost 10 bases, leaving 5 bases of the junction unmatched. The CDR3 has 13 amino acids. Germline CDR1 MDHEN, CDR2 SYDVKM. CDR3 DNA sequence: TGTGCCACCGACAGGGAGTACCAAGAGACCCAGTACTTC. This encodes CATDREYQETQYF.

The V call is TRBV7-9, the J call TRBJ2-7, with 7 bases aligning to TRBD1. V trimming: 5 bases; J trimming: 0 bases; junction bases outside the gene matches: 4. The CDR3 has 14 residues. The germline V gene has CDR1 SEHNR and CDR2 FQNEAQ (reference sequence). Written as DNA, the CDR3 is TGTGCCAGCAGCGACGACAGGGTCTCCTACGAGCAGTACTTC. It yields the protein CASSDDRVSYEQYF. The complete variable domain, with remaining parts taken from reference TRBV7-9 and TRBJ2-7, reads DTGVSQNPRHKITKRGQNVTFRCDPISEHNRLYWYRQTLGQGPEFLTYFQNEAQLEKSRLLSDRFSAERPKGSFSTLEIQRTEQGDSAMYLCASSDDRVSYEQYFGPGTRLTVT.

The V call is TRBV6-6, the J call TRBJ2-7; the D gene is possibly TRBD2 (5 bases). The germline CDR1 and CDR2 sequences are MNHNY and SVGAGI (reference sequence). The CDR3 runs to 16 residues. The V gene lost 0 bases and the J gene lost 7 bases, with 19 bases spanning the gap. CDR3 region: CASSYSGGTSYNEQYF. For the CDR3, the DNA is TGTGCCAGCAGTTACTCTGGAGGAACTTCCTACAATGAGCAGTACTTC.

V and J are TRBV7-2 and TRBJ1-2, with no clear D. V was pared by 1 base and J by 4 bases, with 13 bases between. Germline V gene data show CDR1 as SGHTA and CDR2 as FQGNSA. The CDR3 runs 15 residues. Written as DNA, the CDR3 is TGTGCCAGCAGCTTAGTTGCCAGTTTAGCCTATGGCTACACCTTC. Encoded protein: CASSLVASLAYGYTF. Supplemented by reference TRBV7-2 and TRBJ1-2, the full variable domain reads GAGVSQSPSNKVTEKGKDVELRCDPISGHTALYWYRQSLGQGLEFLIYFQGNSAPDKSGLPSDRFSAERTGGSVSTLTIQRTQQEDSAVYLCASSLVASLAYGYTFGSGTRLTVV.

This clonotype turned up a few times. Germline is not matched at one junction end, which may reflect a read error. The genes are TRBV6-5 and TRBJ2-1; possibly TRBD1 for D (6 bases). There are 13 residues in the CDR3. Germline V gene sequence: CDR1 MNHEY, CDR2 SVGAGI. CDR3 sequence: CASSYFGDNEQFF. CDR3 nucleotide sequence: TGTGCCAGCAGTTACTTCGGGGACAACGAGCAGTTCTTC.

There are a few counts of this clonotype. One junction end disagrees with the germline gene, perhaps due to a read error. The chain couples TRBV9 to TRBJ2-3; 10 bases are a match to TRBD2. The CDR3 is made up of 16 amino acids. Germline lookup yields CDR1 SGDLS and CDR2 YYNGEE. The CDR3, as DNA: TGTGCCAGCAGCATCGGACTAGCGGAAAGGGGCCATACGCGGTATTTT. It is translated as CASSIGLAERGHTRYF.

This clonotype was seen only once. This chain uses TRBV5-1 with TRBJ2-7, with 7 bases aligning to TRBD2. CDR1 is SGHRS and CDR2 is YFSETQ in the germline V gene. V dropped 4 bases and J dropped 1; count of bases not matched to a gene: 14. The CDR3 runs 17 residues. The CDR3 coding sequence is TGCGCCAGCAGCCCAGGGACGGGACTAACCTTATCCTACGAGCAGTACTTC. Translating it yields CASSPGTGLTLSYEQYF.

The chain carries TRBV7-3 and TRBJ2-1; 9 bases line up with TRBD2. Trimming cost V 5 bases and J 10 bases; bases outside gene matches: 9. Germline CDR1 SGHTA, CDR2 FQGTGA. The CDR3 length is 14 residues. The CDR3 DNA reads as TGTGCCAGCAGCGTATTACATAGCGGGGGCGAGCAGTTCTTC. Translation: CASSVLHSGGEQFF.